The 2 T cell receptor beta chains presented below share a single source sample, sequenced in a study of regulatory dendritic cells for organ transplantation. Sorted subsets were CFSE-labeled and cultured roughly 5 days with allogeneic dendritic cells. Produced via immunoSEQ multiplex PCR; TCRdb's table is partial and in-frame only. This sample has some 9,600 clones, with about three fifths found just once. These receptors have no known antigen. What was sequenced was naive CD4+ T cells from blood cultured with dendritic cells. The subset: CD45RA+ naive T cells. The receptors derive from a human donor in good health.

CDR3 DNA sequence: TGTGCCAGCAGCTTTGATAGTGGTACCTACAATGAGCAGTTCTTC. The encoded protein is CASSFDSGTYNEQFF. This chain joins TRBV5-5 and TRBJ2-1, with no clear D. The CDR3 spans 15 residues. The V and J ends lost 2 bases and 2 bases respectively, with 11 bases between them. Germline CDR1 is SGHKS and CDR2 is YYEKEE (reference sequence).

The rearrangement links TRBV4-2 to TRBJ2-3, with a weak D call TRBD1 (6 bases). CDR1 LGHNA and CDR2 YNFKEQ come from the germline V gene. V lost 4 bases, J lost 2 bases, and 16 bases lay in between. CDR3 length equals 16 residues. CDR3 protein: CASSPAARQVTDTQYF. CDR3 nucleotide sequence: TGTGCCAGCAGCCCGGCAGCTAGACAGGTCACAGATACGCAGTATTTT.